This T cell receptor (beta chain) was captured by sequencing in a study of human T cells and chemical hapten exposure. V lost 5 bases to trimming and J lost 6 bases; unmatched junction nucleotides: 6. The length of the CDR3 is 12 residues. In germline, CDR1 is DFQATT, CDR2 SNEGSKA (reference sequence). Time point noted: patch test 3, about 24 weeks after DPC sensitization. The treatment was: therapeutic diphenylcyclopropenone sensitization with weekly scalp DPC. This clonotype was counted many times. TCRdb re-called the RACE reads through MiXCR, storing one row per CDR3 protein. This sample has approximately 86,000 distinct CDR3 sequences, with about a tenth found just once.

The sequencing here drew on whole blood, taken in connection with sensitization to the hapten diphenylcyclopropenone (DPC). This TCR was sampled from a young woman with alopecia areata. Some clones in this sample may be carry-over from other donors' samples. The chain carries TRBV20-1 and TRBJ2-7; 8 bases map to TRBD2. The CDR3 region is CSASAGGGEQYF. The DNA for the CDR3 is TGCAGTGCTTCTGCGGGGGGCGGCGAGCAGTACTTC.